Listed here are 16 T cell receptor beta chains from one sample, sequenced in a study of CD8+CD57+ T cells in acquired aplastic anemia. CDR3 and TCR beta VDJ profiling relied on a genomic DNA template. TCRdb re-analysed the reads in MiXCR, keeping a single row per CDR3 protein. Among 250,000 to 350,000 distinct CDR3 sequences listed, roughly 50% were seen once. The specimen was sorted CD4+, CD8+, or CD8+CD57+ T cells (not recorded which) from PBMCs. These receptors were obtained from a human donor with severe aplastic anemia or a healthy control (not recorded which).

This clonotype occurred many times. The chain recombines TRBV7-8 with TRBJ2-7, with 8 nucleotides matching TRBD1. Germline V gene sequence: CDR1 SGHVS, CDR2 FQNEAQ. V lost 5 bases to trimming and J lost 3 bases; unmatched junction nucleotides: 15. The CDR3 is made up of 17 amino acids. Written as DNA, the CDR3 is TGTGCCAGCAGCAGATATACCACAGGGGGTGGTTACTACGAGCAGTACTTC. Residues: CASSRYTTGGGYYEQYF.

The sample holds many counts of this clonotype. The chain is built from TRBV20-1 and TRBJ1-6, with D perhaps matching TRBD1 (5 bases). The CDR3 length is 15 residues. Germline V CDR1 and CDR2: DFQATT, SNEGSKA (reference sequence). V was clipped by 3 bases and J by 8 bases, with 17 bases between them. The chain's CDR3 is CSARLQGGDDSPLHF. CDR3 sequence (DNA): TGCAGTGCTAGGCTCCAGGGTGGCGATGATTCACCCCTCCACTTT.

The chain couples TRBV9 to TRBJ1-2, with D possibly TRBD1 on 6 matching bases. The germline V gene encodes CDR1 SGDLS and CDR2 YYNGEE. The CDR3 loop spans 17 amino acids. Between the trimmed V and J ends, which lost 1 base and 2 bases, there was a span of 18 bases. CDR3 sequence (DNA): TGTGCCAGCAGCGTAACTGCCCGGGACAAAGCGAACTATGGCTACACCTTC. Its protein product is CASSVTARDKANYGYTF.

The sample holds many counts of this clonotype. The rearrangement links TRBV9 to TRBJ2-1; 9 bases map to TRBD1. V trimming: 4 bases; J trimming: 3 bases; junction bases outside the gene matches: 8. CDR3 length equals 16 residues. Germline V gene lookup returns CDR1 SGDLS and CDR2 YYNGEE. The CDR3, as DNA: TGTGCCAGCAGCTCGGGACAGGGTCCTTTCTACAATGAGCAGTTCTTC. This gives the protein CASSSGQGPFYNEQFF.

The rearrangement links TRBV7-8 to TRBJ2-3, with TRBD2 matching over 14 bases. This CDR3 region has 18 residues. V dropped 6 bases and J dropped 4; count of bases not matched to a gene: 12. Per the germline V gene, CDR1 is SGHVS and CDR2 is FQNEAQ. The CDR3 region has the DNA TGTGCCAGCAGGAGGTTTGGGACTAGCGGGAGTCACGCAGATACGCAGTATTTT. It translates to CASRRFGTSGSHADTQYF.

This clonotype appeared a single time. V and J are TRBV20-1 and TRBJ2-1, with 8 bases aligning to TRBD1. The CDR3 extends over 14 amino acids. J gave up 6 bases and V 0 bases, and 4 bases lay outside the gene matches. In germline, CDR1 is DFQATT, CDR2 SNEGSKA (reference sequence). CDR3 sequence (DNA): TGCAGTGCTAGAGATTCCACAGGGGGCAATGAGCAGTTCTTC. Its protein product is CSARDSTGGNEQFF.

This sequence joins TRBV9 and TRBJ2-5; weak D call: TRBD2 (5 bases). The germline CDR1 and CDR2 sequences are SGDLS and YYNGEE. CDR3 length: 14 residues. The V end was cut by 1 base, the J end by 5 bases, with 12 bases between. The CDR3 DNA is TGTGCCAGCAGCGTAAGCGGTATCGATGAGACCCAGTACTTC. As protein: CASSVSGIDETQYF.

This clonotype was seen ten or more times. The chain has TRBV6-1 and TRBJ2-7; tentatively, D is TRBD1 or TRBD2 (6 bases each). Germline CDR1 is MNHNS and CDR2 is SASEGT. The CDR3 is made up of 14 amino acids. V lost 4 bases to trimming and J lost 2 bases, with 12 bases between them. DNA of the CDR3: TGTGCCAGCAGTGTCGGGGGACAAACCTACGAGCAGTACTTC. It is translated as CASSVGGQTYEQYF.

A remark on this clonotype: An end of the junction differs from the germline gene, which may be a read error. This chain uses TRBV10-3 with TRBJ1-3, with D possibly matching TRBD1 (5 bases). CDR1 ENHRY and CDR2 SYGVKD come from the germline V gene. The CDR3 is 12 amino acids. CDR3 DNA: TGTGCCATCAGAGACACCGGGACGCCGGTACTCTTT. Protein product: CAIRDTGTPVLF.

This clonotype has at least ten counts. This chain joins TRBV20-1 and TRBJ1-1; TRBD1 aligns across 8 bases. The J segment lost 7 bases and the V segment lost 5 bases, leaving 6 bases of the junction unmatched. The CDR3 is 12 residues long. The V gene's germline CDR1 is DFQATT and CDR2 SNEGSKA (reference sequence). The CDR3 DNA reads as TGCAGTGCTGCCAGGGGGCTGGGTGAAGCTTTCTTT. This codes for CSAARGLGEAFF.

The chain is built from TRBV10-3 and TRBJ1-1, with D maybe TRBD1 (6 bases). V was pared by 3 bases and J by 1 base, with 9 bases between. The CDR3 is made up of 14 amino acids. The germline CDR1 and CDR2 sequences are ENHRY and SYGVKD. The CDR3 DNA reads TGTGCCATCAGTGATGGGGGCAGGAACACTGAAGCTTTCTTT. It is translated as CAISDGGRNTEAFF.

The V and J genes are TRBV29-1 and TRBJ2-7, with D possibly matching TRBD1 (5 bases). The CDR3 contains 11 residues. Germline V gene sequence: CDR1 SQVTM, CDR2 ANQGSEA. V dropped 3 bases and J dropped 5 bases, with 8 bases sitting between them. CDR3: CSVERQNEQYF. In DNA, the CDR3 is TGCAGCGTTGAGAGACAGAACGAGCAGTACTTC.

V and J are TRBV7-2 and TRBJ1-2; 11 bases align to TRBD1. There are 15 residues in the CDR3. V was pared by 1 base and J by 7 bases, with 5 bases of the junction left unmatched. The V gene's germline CDR1 is SGHTA and CDR2 FQGNSA. CDR3 in amino acids: CASSLEDRGLGGYTF. For the CDR3, the DNA is TGTGCCAGCAGCTTAGAGGACAGGGGGCTGGGTGGCTACACCTTC.

The rearrangement uses TRBV7-3 and TRBJ2-1, with TRBD1 matching 12 bases. Germline V lookup: CDR1 SGHTA, CDR2 FQGTGA. Trimming cost V 6 bases and J 5 bases; bases outside gene matches: 8. The length of the CDR3 is 16 residues. The CDR3 region has the DNA TGTGCCAGCAGATCCCGGGACAGGGGGCCACACAATGAGCAGTTCTTC. Its translation is CASRSRDRGPHNEQFF.

This clonotype has only a few counts. V usage is TRBV20-1 and J usage is TRBJ2-7; 9 bases are shared with TRBD2. Losses at the gene ends were 1 base for V and 4 bases for J; bases not matched to a gene: 5. Germline CDR1 and CDR2: DFQATT and SNEGSKA (reference sequence). CDR3 length: 14 amino acids. Here the CDR3 reads CSARVAGEGYEQYF. CDR3 bases: TGCAGTGCTAGAGTAGCGGGAGAGGGGTACGAGCAGTACTTC.

This chain links TRBV20-1 with TRBJ2-5; unclear D gene. Germline CDR1 is DFQATT and CDR2 is SNEGSKA (reference sequence). The V end lost 6 bases, the J end lost 4 bases, and 9 bases lay between the germline ends. The CDR3 length is 11 residues. CDR3 sequence (DNA): TGCAGTGCAGGACCCTCAGAGACCCAGTACTTC. Translating gives CSAGPSETQYF.